This TCR beta chain was sequenced during a study of read filtering for tumor transcriptome and immune sequencing. Molecular barcoded adaptors covering alpha/delta and beta/gamma chains were used on 400 ng RNA. TCRdb itself ran the reads through MiXCR, one entry per CDR3 protein. This table holds about 48,000 distinct CDR3 sequences, roughly a fifth found once. Trimming removed 7 bases at V and 3 bases at J, with 13 bases between. The CDR3 runs 13 residues. Germline loops: CDR1 MNHEY, CDR2 SVGAGI. This clonotype was found many times. This sequence was found in a donor older than 35 with multiple myeloma. Sequenced: a population of CD138-negative cells sorted from bone marrow. The V and J genes are TRBV6-5 and TRBJ2-7, with D possibly being TRBD2 (5 bases). The DNA of the CDR3 is TGTGCCAGCACCGGTCCTAGCTTCTACGAGCAGTACTTC. Its translation: CASTGPSFYEQYF.